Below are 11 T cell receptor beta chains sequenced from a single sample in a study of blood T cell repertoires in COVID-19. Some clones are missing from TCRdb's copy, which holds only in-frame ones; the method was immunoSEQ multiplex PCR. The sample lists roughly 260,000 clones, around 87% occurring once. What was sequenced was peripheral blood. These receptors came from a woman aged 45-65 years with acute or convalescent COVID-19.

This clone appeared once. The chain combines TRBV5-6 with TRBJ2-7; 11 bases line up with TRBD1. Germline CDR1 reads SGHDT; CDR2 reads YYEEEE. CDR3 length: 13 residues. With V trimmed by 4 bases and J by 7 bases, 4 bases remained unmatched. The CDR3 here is CASSADRGREQYF. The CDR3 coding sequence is TGTGCCAGCAGCGCGGACAGGGGGCGGGAGCAGTACTTC.

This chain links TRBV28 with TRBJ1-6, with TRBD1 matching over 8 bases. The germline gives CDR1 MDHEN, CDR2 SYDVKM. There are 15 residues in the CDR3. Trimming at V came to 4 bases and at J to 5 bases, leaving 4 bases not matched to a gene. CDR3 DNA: TGTGCCAGCAGTTCCACAGGGGGTAATAATTCACCCCTCCACTTT. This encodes CASSSTGGNNSPLHF.

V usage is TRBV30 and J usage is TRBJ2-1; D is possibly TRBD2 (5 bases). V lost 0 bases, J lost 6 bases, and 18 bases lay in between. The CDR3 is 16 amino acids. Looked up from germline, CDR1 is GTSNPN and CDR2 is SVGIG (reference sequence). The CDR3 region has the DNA TGTGCCTGGAGTGTACCGGAGTGGACTTTCAGCAATGAGCAGTTCTTC. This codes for CAWSVPEWTFSNEQFF.

The CDR3 nucleotides are TGTGCCAGCAGCCAAGGTTTCGGGGATCGGGAGCAGTACTTC. Residues: CASSQGFGDREQYF. This sequence joins TRBV3-1 (or the pseudogene TRBV3-2) and TRBJ2-7; a possible D gene is TRBD2 (5 bases). In germline, CDR1 is LGHDT, CDR2 YNNKEL (reference sequence). The CDR3 runs 14 residues. The V gene lost 1 base and the J gene lost 7 bases, with 14 bases spanning the gap.

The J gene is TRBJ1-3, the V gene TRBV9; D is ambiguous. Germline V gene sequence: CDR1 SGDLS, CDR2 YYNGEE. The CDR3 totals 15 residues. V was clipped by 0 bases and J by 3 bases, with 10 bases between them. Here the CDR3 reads CASSVAPGIGNTIYF. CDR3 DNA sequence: TGTGCCAGCAGCGTAGCTCCGGGGATTGGAAACACCATATATTTT. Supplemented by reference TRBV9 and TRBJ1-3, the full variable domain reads DSGVTQTPKHLITATGQRVTLRCSPRSGDLSVYWYQQSLDQGLQFLIQYYNGEERAKGNILERFSAQQFPDLHSELNLSSLELGDSALYFCASSVAPGIGNTIYFGEGSWLTVV.

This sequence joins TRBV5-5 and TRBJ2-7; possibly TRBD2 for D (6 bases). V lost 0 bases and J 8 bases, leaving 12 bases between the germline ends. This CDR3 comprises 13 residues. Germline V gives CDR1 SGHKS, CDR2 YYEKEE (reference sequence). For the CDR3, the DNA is TGTGCCAGCAGCTTGGGGGGACTGGCAAAGCAGTACTTC. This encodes CASSLGGLAKQYF.

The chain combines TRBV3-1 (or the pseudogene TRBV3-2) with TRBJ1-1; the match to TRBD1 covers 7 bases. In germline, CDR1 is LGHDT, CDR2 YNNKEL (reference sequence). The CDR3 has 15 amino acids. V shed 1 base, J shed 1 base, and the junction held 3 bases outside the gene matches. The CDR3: CASSQVYRGNTEAFF. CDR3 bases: TGTGCCAGCAGCCAAGTCTACAGGGGGAACACTGAAGCTTTCTTT.

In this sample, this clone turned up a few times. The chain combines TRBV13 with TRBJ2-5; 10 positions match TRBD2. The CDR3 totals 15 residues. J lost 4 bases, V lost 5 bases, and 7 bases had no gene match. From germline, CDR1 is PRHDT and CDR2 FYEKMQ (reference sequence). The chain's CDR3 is CASSPPSGSRETQYF. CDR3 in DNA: TGTGCCAGCAGCCCCCCTAGCGGGAGCAGAGAGACCCAGTACTTC.

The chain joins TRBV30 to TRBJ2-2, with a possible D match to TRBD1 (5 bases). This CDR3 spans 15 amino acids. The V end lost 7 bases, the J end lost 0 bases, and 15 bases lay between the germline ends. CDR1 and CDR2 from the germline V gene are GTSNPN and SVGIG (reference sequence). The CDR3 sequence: CASFYAGTNTGELFF. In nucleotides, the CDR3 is TGTGCCTCCTTTTACGCAGGGACGAACACCGGGGAGCTGTTTTTT.

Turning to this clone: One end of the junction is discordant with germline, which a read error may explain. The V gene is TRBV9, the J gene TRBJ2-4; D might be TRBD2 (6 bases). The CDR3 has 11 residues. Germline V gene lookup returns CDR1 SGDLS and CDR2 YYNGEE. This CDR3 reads CASSVGTRFSF. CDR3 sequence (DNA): TGTGCCAGCAGCGTCGGGACTCGCTTTTCCTTC.

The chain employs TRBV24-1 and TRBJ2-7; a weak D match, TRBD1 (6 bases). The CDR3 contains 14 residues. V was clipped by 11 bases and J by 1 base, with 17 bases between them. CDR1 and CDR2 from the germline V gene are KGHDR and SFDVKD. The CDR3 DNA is TGTGCCAAGACGTACAGGGCGGTGTCCTACGAGCAGTACTTC. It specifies CAKTYRAVSYEQYF.